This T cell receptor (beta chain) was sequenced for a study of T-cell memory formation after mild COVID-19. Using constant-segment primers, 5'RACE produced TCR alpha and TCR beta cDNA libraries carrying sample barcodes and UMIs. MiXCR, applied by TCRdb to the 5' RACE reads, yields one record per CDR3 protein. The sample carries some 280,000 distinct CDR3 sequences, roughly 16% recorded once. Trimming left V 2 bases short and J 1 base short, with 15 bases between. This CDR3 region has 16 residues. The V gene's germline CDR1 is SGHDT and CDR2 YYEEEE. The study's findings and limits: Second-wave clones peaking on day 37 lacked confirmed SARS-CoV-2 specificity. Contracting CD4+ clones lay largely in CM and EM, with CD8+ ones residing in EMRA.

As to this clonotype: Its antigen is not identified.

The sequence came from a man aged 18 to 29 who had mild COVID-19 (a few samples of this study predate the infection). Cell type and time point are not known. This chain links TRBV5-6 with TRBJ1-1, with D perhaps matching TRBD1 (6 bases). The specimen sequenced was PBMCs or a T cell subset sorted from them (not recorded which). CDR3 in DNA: TGTGCCAGCAGCTTTTCCTGGAGGGGGAAGAACACTGAAGCTTTCTTT. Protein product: CASSFSWRGKNTEAFF.